This TCR beta chain was sequenced during a study of T cells in lung cancer brain metastases. General study results and limits: Brain metastases had fewer unique productive clones than primaries (median about 1,500 versus 4,500).

Comments on this clone: Antigen: not known.

Tumor areas were macrodissected from about five deparaffinized, unstained 9 to 10 um sections guided by marked H&E slides. This table comes from immunoSEQ multiplex PCR, and its TCRdb copy is limited to in-frame clones, with some not included. The sample includes about 1,500 clones, just under 90% of them seen just once. Germline V gives CDR1 MNHNS, CDR2 SASEGT. The V segment lost 8 bases and the J segment 9 bases; nucleotides outside the gene matches: 9. CDR3 length equals 15 residues. Sequencing was done on a sample of tumor tissue from a brain metastasis. The clonotype originates from a man aged 60 to 69 with non-small cell lung cancer that had spread to the brain. The chain joins TRBV6-1 to TRBJ2-1; 14 nucleotides line up with TRBD2. The CDR3 nucleotides read TGTGCCAGCCGGCTGACTAGCGGGGGGGCAGGTGAGCAGTTCTTC. Translated: CASRLTSGGAGEQFF.